This TCR beta chain was sequenced for a study of blood T cell repertoires in COVID-19. Study summary: Acute-phase and convalescent COVID-19 samples originated in the United States, Italy and Spain. The cDNA or gDNA used as material had been derived from T cells, B-cell-depleted T cells, or PBMCs.

Study processing details: Estimation of nucleated cell counts relied on the amplification of reference gene primers. This table comes from immunoSEQ multiplex PCR, and its TCRdb copy is limited to in-frame clones, with some not included. Clone size and V and J calls were adopted from that table, with D and trimming inferred from the DNA. The data hold about 120,000 clones, with over 85% observed a single time. The CDR3 is 16 residues long. The germline V gene encodes CDR1 SQVTM and CDR2 ANQGSEA. V lost 7 bases to trimming and J lost 3 bases; unmatched junction nucleotides: 12. The sample comprised peripheral blood. The chain has TRBV29-1 and TRBJ1-2; 12 nucleotides line up with TRBD1. The receptor comes from a man aged 45-60 years with active COVID-19. The CDR3 loop reads CSAPIGTGGRHYGYTF. As DNA, the CDR3 is TGCAGCGCCCCAATAGGGACAGGGGGCCGACACTATGGCTACACCTTC.